This TCR beta chain emerged from a study of cytomegalovirus exposure and HLA in healthy donors. Germline CDR1 is LNHNV and CDR2 is YYDKDF (reference sequence). V lost 2 bases to trimming and J lost 4 bases, with 15 bases between them. The CDR3 spans 16 residues. In the PCR, 60 Vbeta and 13 Jbeta primers were used. Source study methods: Unique TCR beta chains totaled some 81 million in a later count, with roughly 11 million of them shared. TCRdb's copy holds only in-frame clones and misses some; the assay was immunoSEQ multiplex PCR. V and J calls and clone size follow that table, whereas D and trimming were derived from the DNA. The sample gives approximately 90,000 clones, approximately 63% of which show up once; under 8% is in the top ten.

The specimen sequenced was PBMCs. This sequence was found in a woman under 40 in good health and CMV-seronegative. The chain recombines TRBV15 with TRBJ2-1; D perhaps matches TRBD2 (5 bases). The CDR3 spells CATSRIETGNYNEQFF. The CDR3 DNA is TGTGCCACCAGCAGAATTGAGACGGGGAATTACAATGAGCAGTTCTTC.